Given below is one T cell receptor (beta chain) in context. Its antigen is currently unknown. Only in-frame clones appear in the TCRdb table, and some are missing; sequencing was by immunoSEQ multiplex PCR. This sample has tens of thousands of clones; around 86% occur once, and the top ten carry over 15%. The sample originates from a study of radiotherapy plus CTLA-4 blockade in lung cancer. Germline V CDR1 and CDR2: LNHDA, SQIVND (reference sequence). Trimming took off 5 bases at V and 3 bases at J, with 20 bases between the two ends. The CDR3 has 16 residues. Study-wide findings and caveats: Researchers report tumor-derived TCR clones expanding in blood after radiotherapy plus ipilimumab.

Sequenced material: peripheral blood, taken from a patient treated with radiotherapy plus ipilimumab. The source is a human donor with non-small cell lung cancer that progressed on radiotherapy plus ipilimumab. V is TRBV19 and J is TRBJ2-7, with D tentatively TRBD2 (5 bases). For the CDR3, the DNA is TGTGCCAGTAGTCCGCGGGCCCTTTACAAAGACTACGAGCAGTACTTC. Translating it yields CASSPRALYKDYEQYF.